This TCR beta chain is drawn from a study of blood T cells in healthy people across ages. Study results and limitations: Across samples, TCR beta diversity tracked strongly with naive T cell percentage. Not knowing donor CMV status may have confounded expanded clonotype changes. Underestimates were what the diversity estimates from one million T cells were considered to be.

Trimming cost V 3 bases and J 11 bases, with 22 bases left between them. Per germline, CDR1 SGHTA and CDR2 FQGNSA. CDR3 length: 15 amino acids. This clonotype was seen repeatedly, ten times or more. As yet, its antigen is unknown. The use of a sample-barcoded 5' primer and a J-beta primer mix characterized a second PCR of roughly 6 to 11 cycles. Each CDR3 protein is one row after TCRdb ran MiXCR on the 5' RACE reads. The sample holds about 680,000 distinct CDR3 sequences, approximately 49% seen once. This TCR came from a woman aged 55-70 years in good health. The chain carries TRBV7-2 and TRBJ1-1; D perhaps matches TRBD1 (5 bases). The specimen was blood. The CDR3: CASSLGDSGAGGAFF. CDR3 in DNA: TGTGCCAGCAGCTTGGGTGACAGCGGGGCCGGTGGGGCTTTCTTT. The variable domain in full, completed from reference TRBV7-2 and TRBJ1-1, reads GAGVSQSPSNKVTEKGKDVELRCDPISGHTALYWYRQSLGQGLEFLIYFQGNSAPDKSGLPSDRFSAERTGGSVSTLTIQRTQQEDSAVYLCASSLGDSGAGGAFFGQGTRLTVV.